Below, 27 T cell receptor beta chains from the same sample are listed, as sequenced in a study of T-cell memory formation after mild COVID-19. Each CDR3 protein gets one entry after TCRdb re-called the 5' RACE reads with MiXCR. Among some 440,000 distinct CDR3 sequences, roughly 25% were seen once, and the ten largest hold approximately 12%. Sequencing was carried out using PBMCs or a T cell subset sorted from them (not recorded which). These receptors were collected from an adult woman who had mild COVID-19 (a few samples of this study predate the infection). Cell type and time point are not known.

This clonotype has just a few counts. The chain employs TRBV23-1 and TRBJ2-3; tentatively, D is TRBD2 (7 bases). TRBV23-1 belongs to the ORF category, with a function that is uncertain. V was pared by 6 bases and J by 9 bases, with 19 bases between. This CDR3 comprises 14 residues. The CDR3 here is CASSPGEGMDTQYF. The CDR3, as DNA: TGCGCCAGCAGCCCAGGGGAGGGAATGGACACGCAGTATTTT.

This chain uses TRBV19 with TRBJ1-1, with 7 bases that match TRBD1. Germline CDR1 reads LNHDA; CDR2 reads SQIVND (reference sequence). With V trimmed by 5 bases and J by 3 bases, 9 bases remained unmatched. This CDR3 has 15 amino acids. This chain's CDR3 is CASSSRTGGDTEAFF. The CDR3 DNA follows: TGTGCCAGTAGTTCACGGACAGGAGGAGACACTGAAGCTTTCTTT.

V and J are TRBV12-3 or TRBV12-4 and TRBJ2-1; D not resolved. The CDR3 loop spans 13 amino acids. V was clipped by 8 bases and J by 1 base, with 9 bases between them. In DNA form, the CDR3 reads TGTGCCAGCCTTAGTTGGTCCTACAATGAGCAGTTCTTC. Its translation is CASLSWSYNEQFF.

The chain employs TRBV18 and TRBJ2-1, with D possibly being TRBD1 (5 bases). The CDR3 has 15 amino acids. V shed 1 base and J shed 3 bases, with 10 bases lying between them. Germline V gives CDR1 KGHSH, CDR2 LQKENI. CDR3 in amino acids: CASSPRQGFYNEQFF. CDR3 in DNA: TGTGCCAGCTCACCACGCCAGGGCTTCTACAATGAGCAGTTCTTC.

For the CDR3, the DNA is TGTGCCGGGTCGAGGGGACAGGGGCCTTTAGCGGAAAACACAGATACGCAGTATTTT. It translates to CAGSRGQGPLAENTDTQYF. This chain uses TRBV7-2 with TRBJ2-3; 10 nucleotides align to TRBD1. Germline CDR1 and CDR2: SGHTA and FQGNSA. CDR3 length equals 19 residues. The J segment lost 2 bases and the V segment lost 11 bases, leaving 22 bases of the junction unmatched.

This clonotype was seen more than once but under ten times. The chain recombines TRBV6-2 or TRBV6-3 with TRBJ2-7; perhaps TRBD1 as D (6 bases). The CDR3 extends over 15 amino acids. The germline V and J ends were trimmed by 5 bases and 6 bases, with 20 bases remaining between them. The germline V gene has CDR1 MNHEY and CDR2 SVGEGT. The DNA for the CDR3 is TGTGCCAGCAGTACGGCAGGAGCAGGGGCATCCGAGCAGTACTTC. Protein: CASSTAGAGASEQYF.

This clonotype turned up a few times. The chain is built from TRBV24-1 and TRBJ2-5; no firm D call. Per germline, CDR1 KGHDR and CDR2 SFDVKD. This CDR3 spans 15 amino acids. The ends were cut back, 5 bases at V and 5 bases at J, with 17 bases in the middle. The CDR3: CATSVGKHVLETQYF. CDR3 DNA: TGTGCCACCAGTGTCGGAAAACACGTACTGGAGACCCAGTACTTC.

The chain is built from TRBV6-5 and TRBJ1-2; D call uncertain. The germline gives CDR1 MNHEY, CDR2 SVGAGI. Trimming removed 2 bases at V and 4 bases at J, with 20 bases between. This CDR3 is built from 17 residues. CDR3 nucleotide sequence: TGTGCCAGCAGTTACCAACAGAGCCGTAAGGTGTTCTATGGCTACACCTTC. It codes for CASSYQQSRKVFYGYTF.

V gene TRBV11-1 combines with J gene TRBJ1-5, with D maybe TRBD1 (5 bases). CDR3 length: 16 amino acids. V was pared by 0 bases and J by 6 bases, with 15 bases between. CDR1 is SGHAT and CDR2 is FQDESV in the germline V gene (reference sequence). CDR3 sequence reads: CASSLAVRRGCQPQHF. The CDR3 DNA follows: TGTGCCAGCAGCTTAGCCGTCAGGCGGGGCTGTCAGCCCCAGCATTTT.

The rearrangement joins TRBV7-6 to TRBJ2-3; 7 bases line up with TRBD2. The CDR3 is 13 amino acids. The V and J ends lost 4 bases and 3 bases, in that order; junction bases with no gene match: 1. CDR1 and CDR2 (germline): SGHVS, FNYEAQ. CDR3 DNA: TGTGCCAGCAGCTGGGGGGGTACAGATACGCAGTATTTT. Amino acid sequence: CASSWGGTDTQYF.

Written as DNA, the CDR3 is TGTGCCAGCAGCTCCGACCCCCGGGACATTCAGTACTTC. Amino acid sequence: CASSSDPRDIQYF. V gene TRBV7-9 combines with J gene TRBJ2-4; D is unresolved. Trimming left V 4 bases short and J 8 bases short, with 12 bases between. This CDR3 is 13 amino acids long. Germline-derived CDR1 and CDR2 are SEHNR and FQNEAQ (reference sequence).

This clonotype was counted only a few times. The CDR3 sequence: CASTTGQYF. DNA for the CDR3: TGTGCCAGCACGACTGGGCAGTACTTC. The chain uses TRBV5-5 and TRBJ2-7; no definite D call. The germline CDR1 and CDR2 sequences are SGHKS and YYEKEE (reference sequence). V shed 6 bases and J shed 9 bases, with 7 bases lying between them. The CDR3 spans 9 residues. Drawing the rest from reference TRBV5-5 and TRBJ2-7, the complete variable domain is DAGVTQSPTHLIKTRGQQVTLRCSPISGHKSVSWYQQVLGQGPQFIFQYYEKEERGRGNFPDRFSARQFPNYSSELNVNALLLGDSALYLCASTTGQYFGPGTRLTVT.

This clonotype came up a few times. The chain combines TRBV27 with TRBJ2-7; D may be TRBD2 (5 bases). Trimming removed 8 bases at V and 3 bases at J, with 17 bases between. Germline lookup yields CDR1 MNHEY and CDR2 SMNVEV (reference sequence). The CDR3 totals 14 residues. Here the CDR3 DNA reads TGTGCCAGCGCTAGCATCAAACGGGTCTACGAGCAGTACTTC. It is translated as CASASIKRVYEQYF.

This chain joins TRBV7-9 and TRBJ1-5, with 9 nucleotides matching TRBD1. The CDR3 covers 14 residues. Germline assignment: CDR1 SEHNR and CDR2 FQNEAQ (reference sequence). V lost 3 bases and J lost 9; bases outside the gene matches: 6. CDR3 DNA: TGTGCCAGCAGCTTGGCGGGACAGGGACGGCCCCAGCATTTT. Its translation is CASSLAGQGRPQHF. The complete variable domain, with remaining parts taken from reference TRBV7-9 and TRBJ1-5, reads DTGVSQNPRHKITKRGQNVTFRCDPISEHNRLYWYRQTLGQGPEFLTYFQNEAQLEKSRLLSDRFSAERPKGSFSTLEIQRTEQGDSAMYLCASSLAGQGRPQHFGDGTRLSIL.

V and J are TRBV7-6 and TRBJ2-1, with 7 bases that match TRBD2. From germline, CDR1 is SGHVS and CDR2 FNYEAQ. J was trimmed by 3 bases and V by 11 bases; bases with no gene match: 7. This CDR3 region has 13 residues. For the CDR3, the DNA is TGTGCCCCGGGGAGGGGATACTACAATGAGCAGTTCTTC. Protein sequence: CAPGRGYYNEQFF. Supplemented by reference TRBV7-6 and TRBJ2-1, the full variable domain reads GAGVSQSPRYKVTKRGQDVALRCDPISGHVSLYWYRQALGQGPEFLTYFNYEAQQDKSGLPNDRFSAERPEGSISTLTIQRTEQRDSAMYRCAPGRGYYNEQFFGPGTRLTVL.

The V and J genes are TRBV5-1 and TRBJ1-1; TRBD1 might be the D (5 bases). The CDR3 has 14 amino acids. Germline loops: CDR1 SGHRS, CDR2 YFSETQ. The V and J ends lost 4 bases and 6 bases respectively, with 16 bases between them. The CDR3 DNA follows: TGCGCCAGCAGCGGGGGACTCCCTGGGGCTGAAGCTTTCTTT. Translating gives CASSGGLPGAEAFF.

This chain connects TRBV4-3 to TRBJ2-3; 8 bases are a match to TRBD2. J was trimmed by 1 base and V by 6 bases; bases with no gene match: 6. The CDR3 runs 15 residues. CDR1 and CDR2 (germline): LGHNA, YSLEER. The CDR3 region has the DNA TGCGCCAGCAGTCGCATCGGGGGGGGCACAGATACGCAGTATTTT. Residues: CASSRIGGGTDTQYF.

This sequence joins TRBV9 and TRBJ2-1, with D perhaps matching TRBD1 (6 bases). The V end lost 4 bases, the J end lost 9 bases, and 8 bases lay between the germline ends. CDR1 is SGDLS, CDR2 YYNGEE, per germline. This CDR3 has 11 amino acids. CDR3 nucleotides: TGTGCCAGCAGCCCAGGGGTTGAGCAGTTCTTC. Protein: CASSPGVEQFF.

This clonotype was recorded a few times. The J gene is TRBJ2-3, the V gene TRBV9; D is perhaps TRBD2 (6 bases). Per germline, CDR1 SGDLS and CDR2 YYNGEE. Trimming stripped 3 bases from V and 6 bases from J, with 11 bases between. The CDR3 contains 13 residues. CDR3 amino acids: CASSGTNGDTQYF. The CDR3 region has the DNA TGTGCCAGCAGCGGGACTAACGGGGATACGCAGTATTTT.

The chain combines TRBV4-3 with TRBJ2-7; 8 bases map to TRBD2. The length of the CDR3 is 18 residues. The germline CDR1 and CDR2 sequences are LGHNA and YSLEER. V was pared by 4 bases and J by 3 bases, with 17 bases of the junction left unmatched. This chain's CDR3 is CASSRTGPQSGSGYEQYF. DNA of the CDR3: TGCGCCAGCAGCCGCACAGGCCCCCAGAGCGGGAGCGGCTACGAGCAGTACTTC.

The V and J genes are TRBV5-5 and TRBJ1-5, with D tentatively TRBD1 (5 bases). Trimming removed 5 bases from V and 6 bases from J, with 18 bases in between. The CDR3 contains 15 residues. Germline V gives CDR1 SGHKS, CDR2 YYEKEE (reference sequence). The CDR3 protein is CASSPAGTKGQPQHF. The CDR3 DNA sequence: TGTGCCAGCAGTCCGGCCGGGACTAAGGGTCAGCCCCAGCATTTT.

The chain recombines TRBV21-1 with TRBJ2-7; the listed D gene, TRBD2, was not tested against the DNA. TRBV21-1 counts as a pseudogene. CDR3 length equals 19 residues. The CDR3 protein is CASKQSQERGEGNTYEQYF. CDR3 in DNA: TGTGCCAGCAAGCAAAGCCAGGAACGGGGAGAAGGAAACACCTACGAGCAGTACTTC.

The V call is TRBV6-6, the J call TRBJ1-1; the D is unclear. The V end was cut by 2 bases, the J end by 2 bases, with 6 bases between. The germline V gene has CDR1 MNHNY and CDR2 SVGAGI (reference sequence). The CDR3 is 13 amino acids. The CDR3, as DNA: TGTGCCAGCAGTTACGACGTAAACACTGAAGCTTTCTTT. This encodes CASSYDVNTEAFF.

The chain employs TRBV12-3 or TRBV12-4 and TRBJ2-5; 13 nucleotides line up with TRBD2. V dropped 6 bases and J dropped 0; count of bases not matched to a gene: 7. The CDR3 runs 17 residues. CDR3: CASSPRGLAGNQETQYF. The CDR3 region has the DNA TGTGCCAGCAGCCCCCGGGGACTAGCGGGGAACCAAGAGACCCAGTACTTC.

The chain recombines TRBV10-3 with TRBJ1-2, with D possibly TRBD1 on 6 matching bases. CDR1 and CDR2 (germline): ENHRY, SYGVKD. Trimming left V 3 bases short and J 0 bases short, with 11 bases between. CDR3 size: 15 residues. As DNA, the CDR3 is TGTGCCATCAGTGATAGGGGGGAAGCTAACTATGGCTACACCTTC. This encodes CAISDRGEANYGYTF.

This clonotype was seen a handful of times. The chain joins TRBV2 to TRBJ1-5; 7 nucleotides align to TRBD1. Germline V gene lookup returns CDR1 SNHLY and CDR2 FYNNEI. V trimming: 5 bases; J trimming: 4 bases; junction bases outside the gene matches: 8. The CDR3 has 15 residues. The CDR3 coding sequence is TGTGCCAGCAGTTCGGAGGGGGCTTGGAATCAGCCCCAGCATTTT. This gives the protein CASSSEGAWNQPQHF.

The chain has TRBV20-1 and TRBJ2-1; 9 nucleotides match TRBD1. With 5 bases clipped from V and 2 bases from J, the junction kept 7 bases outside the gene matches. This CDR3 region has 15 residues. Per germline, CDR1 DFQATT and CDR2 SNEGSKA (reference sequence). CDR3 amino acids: CSAGRQGEAYNEQFF. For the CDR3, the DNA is TGCAGTGCTGGTCGACAGGGGGAGGCCTACAATGAGCAGTTCTTC.